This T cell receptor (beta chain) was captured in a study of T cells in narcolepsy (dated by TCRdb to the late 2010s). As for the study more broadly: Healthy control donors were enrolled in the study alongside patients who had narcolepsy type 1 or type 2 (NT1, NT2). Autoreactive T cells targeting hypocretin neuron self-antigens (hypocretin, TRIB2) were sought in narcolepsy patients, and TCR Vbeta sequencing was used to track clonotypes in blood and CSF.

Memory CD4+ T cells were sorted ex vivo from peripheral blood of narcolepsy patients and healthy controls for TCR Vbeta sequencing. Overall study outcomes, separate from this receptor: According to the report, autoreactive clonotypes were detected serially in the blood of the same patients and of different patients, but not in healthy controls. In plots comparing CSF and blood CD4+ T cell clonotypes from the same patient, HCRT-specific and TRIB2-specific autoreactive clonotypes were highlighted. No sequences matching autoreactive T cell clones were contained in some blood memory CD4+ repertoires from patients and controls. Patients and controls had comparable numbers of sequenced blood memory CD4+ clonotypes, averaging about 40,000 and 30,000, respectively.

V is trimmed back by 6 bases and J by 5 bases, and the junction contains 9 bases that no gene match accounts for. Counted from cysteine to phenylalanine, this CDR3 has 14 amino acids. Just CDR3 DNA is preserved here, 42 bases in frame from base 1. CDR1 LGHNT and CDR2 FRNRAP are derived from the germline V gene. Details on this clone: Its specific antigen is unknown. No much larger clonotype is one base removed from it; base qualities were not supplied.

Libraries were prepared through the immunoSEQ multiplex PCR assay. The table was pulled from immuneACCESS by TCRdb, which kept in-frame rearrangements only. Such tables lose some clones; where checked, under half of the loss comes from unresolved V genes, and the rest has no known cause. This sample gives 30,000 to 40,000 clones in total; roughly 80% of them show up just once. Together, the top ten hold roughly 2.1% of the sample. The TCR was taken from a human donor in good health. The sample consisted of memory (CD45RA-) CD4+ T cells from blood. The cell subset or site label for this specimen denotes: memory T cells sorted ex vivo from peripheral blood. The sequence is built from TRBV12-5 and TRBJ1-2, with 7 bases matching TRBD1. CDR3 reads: CASGYYRGTYGYTF. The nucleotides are TGTGCTAGTGGCTATTACAGGGGAACTTATGGCTACACCTTC.